These 15 T cell receptor beta chains originate from one sample sequenced in a study of CD8 T cells in ankylosing spondylitis. TCRdb reprocessed the 5' RACE reads with MiXCR, giving one entry per CDR3 protein. The data hold around 340,000 distinct CDR3 sequences, with 20% to 25% observed a single time. The specimen was blood, either unsorted or a sorted T cell fraction (not recorded which). The receptors were gathered from a male donor with ankylosing spondylitis or in good health (not recorded which).

The CDR3 protein is CASSLVYTDTQYF. The CDR3 DNA follows: TGTGCCAGCAGTTTAGTCTACACAGATACGCAGTATTTT. This chain uses TRBV27 with TRBJ2-3, with unresolved D. This CDR3 has 13 amino acids. With 2 bases removed from V and 2 bases from J, the gap between germline ends came to 5 bases. CDR1 is MNHEY, CDR2 SMNVEV, per germline (reference sequence).

Ten or more counts support this clonotype. The J gene is TRBJ1-1, the V gene TRBV12-3 or TRBV12-4; D gene unclear. The V end was cut by 8 bases, the J end by 0 bases, with 10 bases between. The CDR3 is 13 residues long. The CDR3 loop reads CASSLEMNTEAFF. In nucleotides, the CDR3 is TGTGCCAGCTCACTGGAAATGAACACTGAAGCTTTCTTT.

The CDR3 region is CASSSGQYYGYTF. Written as DNA, the CDR3 is TGTGCCAGCAGCTCCGGACAGTACTATGGCTACACCTTC. The chain recombines TRBV5-6 with TRBJ1-2; D is perhaps TRBD1 (6 bases). This CDR3 region has 13 residues. Germline CDR1 SGHDT, CDR2 YYEEEE. V was pared by 3 bases and J by 3 bases, with 9 bases between.

This chain uses TRBV29-1 with TRBJ2-7; D gene unclear. Trimming took off 0 bases at V and 3 bases at J, with 15 bases between the two ends. The length of the CDR3 is 15 residues. The germline gives CDR1 SQVTM, CDR2 ANQGSEA. This chain's CDR3 is CSVEDPARRDYEQYF. CDR3 DNA: TGCAGCGTTGAAGATCCTGCCCGAAGGGACTACGAGCAGTACTTC.

The gene calls are TRBV28 and TRBJ2-2; tentative D call: TRBD1 (6 bases). This CDR3 is 15 amino acids long. Trimming pared 6 bases from V and 0 bases from J, leaving 11 bases between. Germline V gene sequence: CDR1 MDHEN, CDR2 SYDVKM. Here the CDR3 reads CASSSGTPNTGELFF. Here the CDR3 DNA reads TGTGCCAGCAGCTCCGGGACACCGAACACCGGGGAGCTGTTTTTT.

CDR3 in amino acids: CSARLRGSPYEQYF. The DNA for the CDR3 is TGCAGTGCTCGCTTGCGGGGCTCCCCCTACGAGCAGTACTTC. The rearrangement links TRBV20-1 to TRBJ2-7, with TRBD2 as a possible D gene (6 bases). Germline V gene sequence: CDR1 DFQATT, CDR2 SNEGSKA (reference sequence). V was clipped by 5 bases and J by 2 bases, with 16 bases between them. The CDR3 loop spans 14 amino acids.

This chain uses TRBV25-1 with TRBJ2-7; D is unclear. This CDR3 region has 12 residues. V lost 7 bases to trimming and J lost 3 bases, with 10 bases between them. The germline CDR1 and CDR2 sequences are MGHDK and SYGVNS. This CDR3 reads CASTGRYYEQYF. The CDR3 DNA reads as TGTGCCAGCACTGGACGGTACTACGAGCAGTACTTC.

This chain joins TRBV11-1 and TRBJ2-5; a weak D match, TRBD2 (7 bases). From germline, CDR1 is SGHAT and CDR2 FQDESV (reference sequence). The CDR3 is 14 residues long. CDR3 residues: CASQVGGPEETQYF. The CDR3, as DNA: TGTGCTTCTCAGGTGGGGGGGCCAGAGGAGACCCAGTACTTC.

The chain is built from TRBV29-1 and TRBJ2-1, with 10 bases identical to TRBD2. This CDR3 has 15 residues. The V gene's germline CDR1 is SQVTM and CDR2 ANQGSEA. V gave up 5 bases and J gave up 1 base; unmatched junction bases: 5. CDR3: CSVFPSGGSYNEQFF. In DNA, the CDR3 is TGCAGCGTTTTCCCTAGCGGGGGATCCTACAATGAGCAGTTCTTC.

J is TRBJ1-1 and V is TRBV28, with 12 bases lining up with TRBD1. Germline CDR1 and CDR2: MDHEN and SYDVKM. Germline trimming cut 5 bases from V and 3 bases from J; bases unmatched to any gene: 10. There are 17 residues in the CDR3. The CDR3 nucleotides read TGTGCCAGCAGTCCCCTGGGGGACAGGGGGCGGGACACTGAAGCTTTCTTT. Residues: CASSPLGDRGRDTEAFF.

CDR3 amino acids: CASGPGDYEQYF. The DNA for the CDR3 is TGTGCCAGCGGACCGGGAGACTACGAGCAGTACTTC. The chain is built from TRBV4-2 and TRBJ2-7; TRBD2 is a possible D gene (6 bases). This CDR3 has 12 amino acids. Trimming pared 8 bases from V and 3 bases from J, leaving 11 bases between. Germline lookup yields CDR1 LGHNA and CDR2 YNFKEQ.

This clonotype has a handful of counts. The V call is TRBV4-1, the J call TRBJ1-5; D is uncertain. From germline, CDR1 is MGHRA and CDR2 YSYEKL. Between the trimmed V and J ends, which lost 4 bases and 0 bases, there was a span of 7 bases. There are 14 residues in the CDR3. The CDR3: CASSPGSSNQPQHF. CDR3 sequence (DNA): TGCGCCAGCAGCCCCGGATCTAGCAATCAGCCCCAGCATTTT.

The rearrangement links TRBV7-2 to TRBJ1-4; D is undetermined. The germline V gene has CDR1 SGHTA and CDR2 FQGNSA. The CDR3 consists of 14 residues. With 5 bases removed from V and 2 bases from J, the gap between germline ends came to 9 bases. For the CDR3, the DNA is TGTGCCAGCAGCATGAGTGGGACTAATGAAAAACTGTTTTTT. As protein: CASSMSGTNEKLFF.

This clonotype was observed a handful of times. The chain joins TRBV4-1 to TRBJ2-2; the D is unclear. The CDR3 covers 13 residues. Germline-derived CDR1 and CDR2 are MGHRA and YSYEKL. The V and J ends lost 3 bases and 9 bases respectively, with 11 bases between them. CDR3 loop: CASSQALPRELFF. Here the CDR3 DNA reads TGCGCCAGCAGCCAGGCCCTTCCCAGGGAGCTGTTTTTT.

This clonotype showed up just a few times. This chain uses TRBV7-9 with TRBJ1-4; D remains unclear. Deletions cut 5 bases from V and 6 bases from J, with 13 bases between. The CDR3 sequence is 14 residues long. The germline V gene encodes CDR1 SEHNR and CDR2 FQNEAQ (reference sequence). For the CDR3, the DNA is TGTGCCAGCAGCCAAGTCTGGGCCGATGAAAAACTGTTTTTT. Amino acids: CASSQVWADEKLFF. The full variable domain, its missing parts supplied by reference TRBV7-9 and TRBJ1-4, is DTGVSQNPRHKITKRGQNVTFRCDPISEHNRLYWYRQTLGQGPEFLTYFQNEAQLEKSRLLSDRFSAERPKGSFSTLEIQRTEQGDSAMYLCASSQVWADEKLFFGSGTQLSVL.